This T cell receptor beta chain derives from a study of identical twins. Findings of the study overall: Beta out-of-frame sequences showed weaker excess twin sharing. Fewer insertions characterized abundant cord blood beta clonotypes, whereas memory repertoires showed none.

In its sample, this clonotype was seen a few times. Antigen unknown. The CDR3 length is 11 residues. Germline loops: CDR1 MNHEY, CDR2 SVGEGT. Trimming removed 5 bases from V and 9 bases from J, with 10 bases in between. cDNA carried unique molecular identifiers, and a universal primer site was added by template switching. TCRdb processed the 5' RACE reads anew with MiXCR; each CDR3 protein has one entry. In the table there are hundreds of thousands of distinct CDR3 sequences, 6% to 6.5% of which are singletons. The chain employs TRBV6-2 or TRBV6-3 and TRBJ2-5; D is tentatively TRBD1 or TRBD2 (5 bases each). This clonotype was obtained from a man aged 18 to 30 in good health. Sequences were obtained from naive T cells sorted from blood. The CDR3 DNA is TGTGCCAGCAGTGGGACGGACTCCCAGTACTTC. It is translated as CASSGTDSQYF.